One and the same sample provided the 31 T cell receptor beta chains below, sequenced in a study of blood T cell repertoires in COVID-19. Assay used: immunoSEQ multiplex PCR; TCRdb lists only in-frame clones, some missing. The sample consists of over 150,000 clones, about 90% of them appearing once. The sequenced material came from PBMCs or T cells enriched from blood (not recorded which). These receptors were collected from a woman in her forties or fifties who had recovered from COVID-19.

The chain links TRBV13 to TRBJ1-1; D is uncertain. Between the trimmed V and J ends, which lost 3 bases and 0 bases, there was a span of 11 bases. The CDR3 contains 15 residues. Germline V gives CDR1 PRHDT, CDR2 FYEKMQ (reference sequence). CDR3: CASSLMGPMNTEAFF. The CDR3 nucleotides are TGTGCCAGCAGCTTGATGGGCCCTATGAACACTGAAGCTTTCTTT. Using reference TRBV13 and TRBJ1-1 for the parts outside the CDR3, the full variable domain is AAGVIQSPRHLIKEKRETATLKCYPIPRHDTVYWYQQGPGQDPQFLISFYEKMQSDKGSIPDRFSAQQFSDYHSELNMSSLELGDSALYFCASSLMGPMNTEAFFGQGTRLTVV.

Here the CDR3 reads CASSPEQYEQYF. The CDR3 coding sequence is TGTGCCAGCTCACCAGAACAGTACGAGCAGTACTTC. The chain combines TRBV18 with TRBJ2-7; no reliable D call. The CDR3 runs 12 residues. CDR1 is KGHSH and CDR2 is LQKENI in the germline V gene. Trimming left V 2 bases short and J 4 bases short, with 6 bases between.

This clone came up once. The CDR3 here is CASSVGGTGGGGYTF. The CDR3 DNA is TGTGCCAGCAGCGTCGGCGGGACAGGGGGCGGTGGCTACACCTTC. This sequence joins TRBV9 and TRBJ1-2; 12 bases align to TRBD1. This CDR3 region has 15 residues. The V and J ends lost 2 bases and 7 bases, in that order; junction bases with no gene match: 6. Germline CDR1 and CDR2: SGDLS and YYNGEE.

This chain links TRBV5-6 with TRBJ2-5; D is possibly TRBD1 (6 bases). V was clipped by 4 bases and J by 5 bases, with 12 bases between them. Looked up from germline, CDR1 is SGHDT and CDR2 is YYEEEE. The CDR3 sequence is 13 residues long. The CDR3 spells CASSVTGSETQYF. CDR3 nucleotide sequence: TGTGCCAGCAGCGTAACAGGGTCGGAGACCCAGTACTTC.

This chain joins TRBV27 and TRBJ2-3; D is possibly TRBD2 (5 bases). V was shortened by 6 bases and J by 5 bases, with 9 bases between the two germline ends. The germline V gene has CDR1 MNHEY and CDR2 SMNVEV (reference sequence). The length of the CDR3 is 12 residues. CDR3 residues: CASSPGGDTQYF. The CDR3 DNA reads as TGTGCCAGCAGCCCAGGAGGAGATACGCAGTATTTT.

As for this clone: The junction shows a germline mismatch at one end, possibly a read error. This chain connects TRBV7-8 to TRBJ2-2, with D possibly being TRBD2 (5 bases). Per the germline V gene, CDR1 is SGHVS and CDR2 is FQNEAQ. The CDR3 loop spans 18 amino acids. CDR3 in amino acids: CASSLVVGVNSKTGELFF. The CDR3 DNA reads TGTGCCAGCAGCTTAGTGGTCGGGGTCAATTCGAAGACCGGGGAGCTGTTTTTT.

The chain couples TRBV28 to TRBJ1-1; D is unclear. The CDR3 is 13 amino acids. In germline, CDR1 is MDHEN, CDR2 SYDVKM. V lost 5 bases and J lost 2, with 9 bases in between. The DNA of the CDR3 is TGTGCCAGCAGTCCCTATAGCAACACTGAAGCTTTCTTT. It codes for CASSPYSNTEAFF.

V usage is TRBV10-2 and J usage is TRBJ2-3, with TRBD2 matching 8 bases. J was trimmed by 3 bases and V by 7 bases; bases with no gene match: 3. The germline V gene has CDR1 WSHSY and CDR2 SAAADI. This CDR3 spans 13 amino acids. This CDR3 reads CASIREGTDTQYF. The CDR3 region has the DNA TGCGCCAGCATCCGGGAGGGGACAGATACGCAGTATTTT.

This sequence joins TRBV24-1 and TRBJ2-2; TRBD1 matches 9 bases. J was trimmed by 2 bases and V by 3 bases; bases with no gene match: 6. The CDR3 loop spans 17 amino acids. Per germline, CDR1 KGHDR and CDR2 SFDVKD. In nucleotides, the CDR3 is TGTGCCACCAGTGATCACCGGGACAGGGCCAACACCGGGGAGCTGTTTTTT. Translated, it gives CATSDHRDRANTGELFF.

This sequence joins TRBV27 and TRBJ2-2; 7 bases are a match to TRBD2. Germline-derived CDR1 and CDR2 are MNHEY and SMNVEV (reference sequence). The CDR3 consists of 17 residues. With V trimmed by 1 base and J by 6 bases, 11 bases remained unmatched. In nucleotides, the CDR3 is TGTGCCAGCAGTTTATGGGCCCTTGGACTAGTTGCCGGGGAGCTGTTTTTT. Protein product: CASSLWALGLVAGELFF.

The V and J genes are TRBV2 and TRBJ1-5, with TRBD1 as a possible D gene (5 bases). The CDR3 length is 15 residues. The ends were cut back, 1 base at V and 2 bases at J, with 9 bases in the middle. Germline CDR1 and CDR2: SNHLY and FYNNEI. CDR3 sequence reads: CASSEGRVRNQPQHF. The CDR3 bases are TGTGCCAGCAGTGAAGGCAGGGTGCGCAATCAGCCCCAGCATTTT.

The V call is TRBV10-1, the J call TRBJ1-2, with D maybe TRBD1 (5 bases). The germline V and J ends were trimmed by 2 bases and 0 bases, with 13 bases remaining between them. Germline V lookup: CDR1 WNHNN, CDR2 SYGVQD (reference sequence). This CDR3 has 16 amino acids. In nucleotides, the CDR3 is TGCGCCAGCAGTGAGGGTTTGGGGCTAGCTAACTATGGCTACACCTTC. The encoded protein is CASSEGLGLANYGYTF.

This clone was found a few times. The genes are TRBV28 and TRBJ1-2; D possibly corresponds to TRBD1 (5 bases). Germline assignment: CDR1 MDHEN and CDR2 SYDVKM. Trimming took 2 bases from V and 4 from J, leaving 11 bases between them. CDR3 size: 14 residues. The CDR3: CASSLPGNPYGYTF. The CDR3 DNA reads TGTGCCAGCAGTTTACCAGGGAATCCCTATGGCTACACCTTC.

The CDR3 protein is CASSWQGMLPGELFF. The CDR3 bases are TGTGCCAGCAGTTGGCAGGGGATGCTTCCCGGGGAGCTGTTTTTT. The gene calls are TRBV6-5 and TRBJ2-2; D possibly corresponds to TRBD1 (6 bases). The CDR3 runs to 15 residues. V lost 4 bases to trimming and J lost 6 bases, with 15 bases between them. Germline CDR1 MNHEY, CDR2 SVGAGI.

The chain uses TRBV4-3 and TRBJ1-2; possible D gene TRBD1, 5 bases. The CDR3 extends over 14 amino acids. The ends were cut back, 1 base at V and 3 bases at J, with 9 bases in the middle. The germline V gene encodes CDR1 LGHNA and CDR2 YSLEER. The CDR3 DNA reads TGCGCCAGCAGCCAAGGTACCAGGGACTATGGCTACACCTTC. Protein sequence: CASSQGTRDYGYTF.

This clone was seen only once. The chain combines TRBV4-1 with TRBJ2-7; D may be TRBD1 (6 bases). The CDR3 has 14 residues. Germline V gene lookup returns CDR1 MGHRA and CDR2 YSYEKL. V lost 2 bases, J lost 3 bases, and 11 bases lay in between. In nucleotides, the CDR3 is TGCGCCAGCAGCCAAACACCAGGGGACTACGAGCAGTACTTC. Translation gives CASSQTPGDYEQYF.

V is TRBV18 and J is TRBJ2-7; TRBD1 might be the D (5 bases). The CDR3 loop spans 13 amino acids. The germline V and J ends were trimmed by 4 bases and 7 bases, with 14 bases remaining between them. Germline lookup yields CDR1 KGHSH and CDR2 LQKENI. For the CDR3, the DNA is TGTGCCAGCTCACTTGGGGCCGCTGGTGAGCAGTACTTC. Translating it yields CASSLGAAGEQYF.

The CDR3 region is CASSPDSNEKLFF. CDR3 sequence (DNA): TGTGCCAGCAGCCCGGACAGTAATGAAAAACTGTTTTTT. This rearrangement joins TRBV28 to TRBJ1-4; perhaps TRBD1 as D (6 bases). The length of the CDR3 is 13 residues. The germline CDR1 and CDR2 sequences are MDHEN and SYDVKM. V shed 6 bases and J shed 4 bases, with 9 bases lying between them. Filled out from reference TRBV28 and TRBJ1-4, the complete variable domain reads DVKVTQSSRYLVKRTGEKVFLECVQDMDHENMFWYRQDPGLGLRLIYFSYDVKMKEKGDIPEGYSVSREKKERFSLILESASTNQTSMYLCASSPDSNEKLFFGSGTQLSVL.

This chain links TRBV18 with TRBJ2-1; weak D call: TRBD2 (5 bases). This CDR3 is 16 amino acids long. Trimming left V 1 base short and J 0 bases short, with 10 bases between. Germline values: CDR1 KGHSH, CDR2 LQKENI. The DNA for the CDR3 is TGTGCCAGCTCACCACAGTTAGCGAACTCCTACAATGAGCAGTTCTTC. Protein product: CASSPQLANSYNEQFF.

V usage is TRBV6-5 and J usage is TRBJ2-1; D is perhaps TRBD1 (5 bases). The CDR3 sequence is 15 residues long. V gave up 2 bases and J gave up 0 bases, with 8 bases separating them. Germline CDR1 is MNHEY and CDR2 is SVGAGI. The CDR3 DNA sequence: TGTGCCAGCAGTTACGGGCAGGGCTCCTACAATGAGCAGTTCTTC. Amino acid sequence: CASSYGQGSYNEQFF.

The CDR3 nucleotides read TGTGCCAGCACCCCACCGGGTGCTAGTAATTCACCCCTCCACTTT. Encoded protein: CASTPPGASNSPLHF. This chain links TRBV7-8 with TRBJ1-6, with D hard to call. Germline CDR1 SGHVS, CDR2 FQNEAQ. Trimming shortened V by 7 bases and J by 6 bases, and 16 bases separated the two germline ends. CDR3 length: 15 amino acids.

V is TRBV27 and J is TRBJ2-7; no firm D call. Germline V gives CDR1 MNHEY, CDR2 SMNVEV (reference sequence). The CDR3 sequence is 16 residues long. Trimming removed 5 bases at V and 0 bases at J, with 17 bases between. CDR3 DNA: TGTGCCAGCAGTAAAACCATAACCTCCAGCTCCTACGAGCAGTACTTC. Translation gives CASSKTITSSSYEQYF.

CDR3 in DNA: TGCAGCGTCGAAAACCCGAATTCCGGGACAGGGAATGGCTACACCTTC. It is translated as CSVENPNSGTGNGYTF. The genes are TRBV29-1 and TRBJ1-2; 9 bases line up with TRBD1. J gave up 6 bases and V 6 bases, and 17 bases lay outside the gene matches. The CDR3 has 16 amino acids. Germline V gene lookup returns CDR1 SQVTM and CDR2 ANQGSEA. The full variable domain, completed using reference TRBV29-1 and TRBJ1-2, is SAVISQKPSRDICQRGTSLTIQCQVDSQVTMMFWYRQQPGQSLTLIATANQGSEATYESGFVIDKFPISRPNLTFSTLTVSNMSPEDSSIYLCSVENPNSGTGNGYTFGSGTRLTVV.

This clone has a single count. V usage is TRBV6-2 or TRBV6-3 and J usage is TRBJ1-2, with 8 bases identical to TRBD1. The V gene end was trimmed by 5 bases and the J gene end by 7 bases; junction bases not matched to a gene: 6. The CDR3 has 13 amino acids. Germline V lookup: CDR1 MNHEY, CDR2 SVGEGT. CDR3 bases: TGTGCCAGCAGTCGACAGGGGTTGGCTGGCTACACCTTC. This encodes CASSRQGLAGYTF.

This chain joins TRBV7-2 and TRBJ2-2; 7 nucleotides agree with TRBD2. From germline, CDR1 is SGHTA and CDR2 FQGNSA. V lost 0 bases, J lost 6 bases, and 4 bases stayed unmatched. The CDR3 spans 15 residues. The CDR3 is CASSLAHGGAGELFF. CDR3 bases: TGTGCCAGCAGCTTAGCGCATGGGGGGGCCGGGGAGCTGTTTTTT.

This chain uses TRBV9 with TRBJ1-1; D is unclear. Germline V lookup: CDR1 SGDLS, CDR2 YYNGEE. V was shortened by 3 bases and J by 5 bases, with 14 bases between the two germline ends. The CDR3 length is 14 residues. CDR3 residues: CASSATQRMTEAFF. The CDR3 DNA reads TGTGCCAGCAGCGCGACGCAGAGGATGACTGAAGCTTTCTTT.

The chain recombines TRBV19 with TRBJ2-1; D perhaps matches TRBD2 (6 bases). V lost 5 bases to trimming and J lost 0 bases, with 14 bases between them. Germline V lookup: CDR1 LNHDA, CDR2 SQIVND (reference sequence). CDR3 length: 16 residues. The CDR3 DNA sequence: TGTGCCAGTAGTGCTAGCGAACCGAGCTCCTACAATGAGCAGTTCTTC. Residues: CASSASEPSSYNEQFF. Supplemented by reference TRBV19 and TRBJ2-1, the full variable domain reads DGGITQSPKYLFRKEGQNVTLSCEQNLNHDAMYWYRQDPGQGLRLIYYSQIVNDFQKGDIAEGYSVSREKKESFPLTVTSAQKNPTAFYLCASSASEPSSYNEQFFGPGTRLTVL.

The V and J genes are TRBV7-9 and TRBJ2-7, with D possibly matching TRBD1 (5 bases). The CDR3 is 14 residues long. V lost 3 bases and J 4 bases, leaving 13 bases between the germline ends. The V gene's germline CDR1 is SEHNR and CDR2 FQNEAQ (reference sequence). The CDR3 sequence: CASSLGHGLYEQYF. The DNA for the CDR3 is TGTGCCAGCAGCTTGGGGCACGGATTATACGAGCAGTACTTC.

This sequence joins TRBV25-1 and TRBJ1-5; 9 bases agree with TRBD1. CDR3 size: 14 residues. J gave up 6 bases and V 4 bases, and 4 bases lay outside the gene matches. The V gene's germline CDR1 is MGHDK and CDR2 SYGVNS. CDR3 DNA sequence: TGTGCCAGCAGTGGACAGGGGGACGGTCAGCCCCAGCATTTT. As protein: CASSGQGDGQPQHF.

V gene TRBV5-4 combines with J gene TRBJ1-1; D remains unclear. Germline V gene data show CDR1 as SGHNT and CDR2 as YYREEE (reference sequence). V was clipped by 5 bases and J by 4 bases, with 15 bases between them. CDR3 length: 14 residues. CDR3 DNA sequence: TGTGCCAGCAGGGCGCGGGAGGCCAGCACTGAAGCTTTCTTT. Its protein product is CASRAREASTEAFF.

This clone was seen once. The J gene is TRBJ2-6, the V gene TRBV2; D remains ambiguous. CDR3 length equals 16 residues. Trimming shortened V by 5 bases and J by 0 bases, and 11 bases separated the two germline ends. Germline V gene sequence: CDR1 SNHLY, CDR2 FYNNEI. The CDR3 nucleotides are TGTGCCAGCAGTCCGTACTACATCTCTGGGGCCAACGTCCTGACTTTC. This codes for CASSPYYISGANVLTF.